This T cell receptor beta chain was sequenced during a study of patients and donors after allogeneic stem cell transplantation. This clonotype appeared a few times. TCRdb re-analysed the RT-PCR reads in MiXCR, keeping a single row per CDR3 protein. In the table there are fewer than 250,000 distinct CDR3 sequences, over 12% of which are singletons. Trimming at V came to 1 base and at J to 2 bases, leaving 6 bases not matched to a gene. The CDR3 runs 16 residues. Germline V gene data show CDR1 as DFQATT and CDR2 as SNEGSKA (reference sequence). The sequenced material came from blood, either unsorted or a sorted T cell fraction (not recorded which). This sequence joins TRBV20-1 and TRBJ2-3, with 10 bases aligning to TRBD2. This clonotype was sampled from a human donor who was either an allogeneic HSCT recipient or a stem cell or donor lymphocyte infusion donor (not recorded which). It is not recorded whose cells these are; they may come from a transplant donor. CDR3 amino acids: CSARGSLAGYTDTQYF. The CDR3 DNA sequence: TGCAGTGCTAGAGGGTCACTAGCGGGGTACACAGATACGCAGTATTTT.